This T cell receptor beta chain was found in a study of T cells after yellow fever vaccination. TCRdb called the 5' RACE reads again in MiXCR, with one record for every CDR3 protein. Among some 320,000 distinct CDR3 sequences listed, approximately 4.5% were seen once. The V gene lost 0 bases and the J gene lost 5 bases, with 16 bases spanning the gap. The germline V gene encodes CDR1 SGDLS and CDR2 YYNGEE. The CDR3 sequence is 16 residues long. J is TRBJ2-3 and V is TRBV9; perhaps TRBD2 as D (7 bases). The input for sequencing was PBMCs, taken 15 days after the yellow fever booster vaccination. The source is a man between 18 and 35 years old who received the YFV17D yellow fever vaccine. The chain's CDR3 is CASSVVLGGPGDTQYF. In DNA, the CDR3 is TGTGCCAGCAGCGTAGTCCTCGGGGGGCCAGGAGATACGCAGTATTTT.